This is a list of T cell receptor beta chains from one sample in a study of T cells after yellow fever vaccination. TCRdb called the 5' RACE reads again in MiXCR, with one record for every CDR3 protein. Of some 500,000 distinct CDR3 sequences detected, about 13% appear once; the ten largest clones hold 11% to 15%. The sequences come from PBMCs, collected on the day of the yellow fever booster vaccination. These receptors originate from a young man who received the YFV17D yellow fever vaccine. Both conserved end residues are part of each CDR3.

v_call	j_call	cdr3_aa
TRBV20-1	TRBJ2-7	CSARTSRDRGYYYEQYF
TRBV29-1	TRBJ2-1	CSVALGDEQFF
TRBV20-1	TRBJ2-3	CSVRGVERESAPQYF
TRBV7-2	TRBJ1-3	CASSPRQSSGNTIYF
TRBV9	TRBJ2-7	CASSVDGDRATYEQYF
TRBV20-1	TRBJ2-7	CSARGGLRDEQYF
TRBV24-1	TRBJ1-1	CATTAGEAFF
TRBV3-1	TRBJ2-1	CASSHQTSGYNEQFF
TRBV27	TRBJ2-7	CASKGGFSEQYF
TRBV12-3/TRBV12-4	TRBJ1-2	CASSTWTGDGYTF
TRBV5-6	TRBJ2-2	CASSSFDSVKTGELFF
TRBV18	TRBJ2-4	CASSPGAGAKNIQYF
TRBV9	TRBJ2-1	CASTVGGSSYNEQLF
TRBV19	TRBJ2-3	CASSLRLAGLSSDTQYF
TRBV4-3	TRBJ2-3	CASSLRGTRTVTDTQYF
TRBV20-1	TRBJ2-1	CSARDKGVAGVSNEQFF
TRBV19	TRBJ2-5	CASSDLLAGHQETQYF
TRBV5-1	TRBJ2-1	CASSLGLAGTYSYNEQFF
TRBV5-1	TRBJ1-4	CASSSLGQGNEKLFF
TRBV25-1	TRBJ2-7	CASSGGTSGYEQYF
TRBV6-5	TRBJ1-4	CASSYRDRPYEKLFF
TRBV7-2	TRBJ2-1	CASSLVAGQSYNEQFF
TRBV20-1	TRBJ2-2	CSASDVREYTGELFF
TRBV11-3	TRBJ2-1	CASSLNRGHSYNEQFF
TRBV10-2	TRBJ2-7	CASSELGSGYEQYF
TRBV19	TRBJ2-1	CASSRPGLAGNEQFF
TRBV28	TRBJ1-1	CASIHATMNTEAFF
TRBV7-2	TRBJ2-1	CASSLVSGTGSYNEQFF
TRBV12-3/TRBV12-4	TRBJ2-7	CASSGGRFSYEQYF
TRBV20-1	TRBJ2-3	CSARPGAAGGDTQYF
TRBV12-3/TRBV12-4	TRBJ2-7	CASQQGTYEQYF
TRBV10-3	TRBJ2-7	CAISESGLSYEQYF
TRBV24-1	TRBJ2-6	CATSAPQHSGANVLTF
TRBV6-5	TRBJ2-5	CASSYNSQETQYF
TRBV27	TRBJ2-4	CASSLRAAAETKNIQYF
TRBV4-1	TRBJ2-1	CASSQDPGGFNEQFF
TRBV7-2	TRBJ2-7	CASTLTGTYEQYF
TRBV20-1	TRBJ2-7	CSATQGARVYEQYF
TRBV5-6	TRBJ1-5	CASSLDAEQPQHF
TRBV6-1	TRBJ2-2	CASSPAGLTHRELFF